The 19 T cell receptor beta chains below were found in one sample sequenced in a study of shared clonotypes between healthy human individuals. The assay was immunoSEQ multiplex PCR, and TCRdb's table has in-frame clones only and misses some. The sample consists of millions of clones, roughly 93% of them appearing once. Sequencing was performed on naive CD4+ T cells from PBMCs. Subset of the sample: CD45RA+ positively selected. These receptors were obtained from a man younger than 35 in good health. Some clones in this sample may be carry-over from other donors' samples.

On this clone: Other DNA sequences within the sample encode an identical CDR3. This rearrangement joins TRBV5-1 to TRBJ1-1; D remains ambiguous. Trimming took off 4 bases at V and 3 bases at J, with 10 bases between the two ends. Germline V lookup: CDR1 SGHRS, CDR2 YFSETQ. CDR3 length equals 13 residues. CDR3 protein: CASSTDPDTEAFF. The CDR3 DNA follows: TGCGCCAGCAGCACGGACCCCGACACTGAAGCTTTCTTT.

This chain connects TRBV19 to TRBJ2-5; TRBD2 aligns across 11 bases. V was clipped by 6 bases and J by 4 bases; unmatched bases: 7. Per germline, CDR1 LNHDA and CDR2 SQIVND (reference sequence). The length of the CDR3 is 15 residues. The CDR3 here is CASSLEGLAGETQYF. The CDR3 DNA sequence: TGTGCCAGTAGCCTCGAAGGACTAGCGGGAGAGACCCAGTACTTC.

The chain joins TRBV28 to TRBJ2-7; D gene ambiguous. The CDR3 is 18 residues long. Germline assignment: CDR1 MDHEN and CDR2 SYDVKM. Between the trimmed V and J ends, which lost 1 base and 0 bases, there was a span of 19 bases. The CDR3 region has the DNA TGTGCCAGCAGTTTATCGCCCTCTGCACAGCCACTCTCCTACGAGCAGTACTTC. This encodes CASSLSPSAQPLSYEQYF. The full variable domain, its missing parts supplied by reference TRBV28 and TRBJ2-7, is DVKVTQSSRYLVKRTGEKVFLECVQDMDHENMFWYRQDPGLGLRLIYFSYDVKMKEKGDIPEGYSVSREKKERFSLILESASTNQTSMYLCASSLSPSAQPLSYEQYFGPGTRLTVT.

With respect to this clone: Other DNA sequences in the same sample also yield this CDR3. V and J are TRBV10-2 and TRBJ1-5; no firm D call. CDR3 length: 14 residues. Germline CDR1 and CDR2: WSHSY and SAAADI. Trimming stripped 3 bases from V and 0 bases from J, with 6 bases between. The chain's CDR3 is CASSDSNSNQPQHF. In nucleotides, the CDR3 is TGCGCCAGCAGTGACAGCAATAGCAATCAGCCCCAGCATTTT.

This clone has more than one count but fewer than ten. The V call is TRBV6-5, the J call TRBJ1-1; 7 bases are shared with TRBD1. V dropped 6 bases and J dropped 6; count of bases not matched to a gene: 13. The CDR3 spans 15 residues. Germline CDR1 reads MNHEY; CDR2 reads SVGAGI. This chain's CDR3 is CASSRPHRGQAEAFF. Written as DNA, the CDR3 is TGTGCCAGCAGCCGACCTCACCGCGGACAGGCTGAAGCTTTCTTT.

The chain couples TRBV7-2 to TRBJ1-4; the D is unclear. The CDR3 spans 14 residues. Germline V CDR1 and CDR2: SGHTA, FQGNSA. Trimming took 2 bases from V and 4 from J, leaving 8 bases between them. In DNA form, the CDR3 reads TGTGCCAGCAGCTTAAGAGGACGTAATGAAAAACTGTTTTTT. Translation: CASSLRGRNEKLFF.

The rearrangement joins TRBV28 to TRBJ2-1; possibly TRBD2 for D (6 bases). The germline gives CDR1 MDHEN, CDR2 SYDVKM. The CDR3 length is 15 residues. Trimming left V 3 bases short and J 3 bases short, with 12 bases between. CDR3 DNA: TGTGCCAGCAGTTTGGGCGGGATAAACTACAATGAGCAGTTCTTC. It specifies CASSLGGINYNEQFF.

This clone appeared a single time. Other DNA sequences in the same sample also yield this CDR3. The chain couples TRBV10-3 to TRBJ1-1, with 10 nucleotides matching TRBD1. J gave up 5 bases and V 6 bases, and 3 bases lay outside the gene matches. Germline CDR1 is ENHRY and CDR2 is SYGVKD. This CDR3 has 13 residues. The chain's CDR3 is CAIRDRGATEAFF. CDR3 DNA sequence: TGTGCCATCAGGGACAGGGGGGCTACTGAAGCTTTCTTT.

The V gene is TRBV5-1, the J gene TRBJ2-1, with 12 bases aligning to TRBD2. The CDR3 covers 16 residues. Germline V gives CDR1 SGHRS, CDR2 YFSETQ. J lost 8 bases, V lost 3 bases, and 9 bases had no gene match. CDR3 region: CASSSRTSGVTDEQFF. CDR3 DNA: TGCGCCAGCAGCTCCAGGACTAGCGGGGTGACCGATGAGCAGTTCTTC. Full variable domain (remainder filled in from reference TRBV5-1 and TRBJ2-1): KAGVTQTPRYLIKTRGQQVTLSCSPISGHRSVSWYQQTPGQGLQFLFEYFSETQRNKGNFPGRFSGRQFSNSRSEMNVSTLELGDSALYLCASSSRTSGVTDEQFFGPGTRLTVL.

V is TRBV5-1 and J is TRBJ2-7; the match to TRBD1 covers 10 bases. There are 13 residues in the CDR3. The germline V gene encodes CDR1 SGHRS and CDR2 YFSETQ. Trimming at V came to 4 bases and at J to 6 bases, leaving 4 bases not matched to a gene. The CDR3 region has the DNA TGCGCCAGCAGCATGGGACAGGGGTTCGAGCAGTACTTC. Translated, it gives CASSMGQGFEQYF.

The chain employs TRBV28 and TRBJ2-3, with TRBD2 matching 11 bases. V shed 8 bases and J 0 bases; nucleotides not matched to a gene: 10. Per germline, CDR1 MDHEN and CDR2 SYDVKM. This CDR3 comprises 17 residues. CDR3 amino acids: CASDLGTSGTSTDTQYF. The CDR3 DNA is TGTGCCAGCGACCTCGGGACTAGCGGCACTAGCACAGATACGCAGTATTTT.

To note about this clone: This sample includes further DNA sequences coding for the same CDR3. The genes are TRBV28 and TRBJ2-1; no clear D. The CDR3 is made up of 14 amino acids. V gave up 6 bases and J gave up 1 base, with 10 bases separating them. Germline V CDR1 and CDR2: MDHEN, SYDVKM. CDR3 region: CASRLAGSYNEQFF. The CDR3 bases are TGTGCCAGCAGATTAGCTGGGTCCTACAATGAGCAGTTCTTC.

The genes are TRBV6-5 and TRBJ2-1; D is uncertain. Germline V gives CDR1 MNHEY, CDR2 SVGAGI. CDR3 length: 13 amino acids. V lost 0 bases, J lost 8 bases, and 8 bases lay in between. CDR3 loop: CASSYSGSYEQFF. The CDR3 nucleotides are TGTGCCAGCAGTTACTCGGGGTCCTATGAGCAGTTCTTC.

The J gene is TRBJ1-5, the V gene TRBV7-2; 8 nucleotides agree with TRBD1. V dropped 4 bases and J dropped 5; count of bases not matched to a gene: 7. The CDR3 consists of 15 residues. Germline CDR1 SGHTA, CDR2 FQGNSA. CDR3 nucleotides: TGTGCCAGCAGCTCGTCCGGACAGGGTTATCAGCCCCAGCATTTT. Its protein is CASSSSGQGYQPQHF.

The chain carries TRBV9 and TRBJ2-5, with a tentative D call TRBD2 (6 bases). Germline values: CDR1 SGDLS, CDR2 YYNGEE. This CDR3 region has 16 residues. The ends were cut back, 0 bases at V and 5 bases at J, with 17 bases in the middle. CDR3 loop: CASSVGLESGGETQYF. The CDR3 DNA reads TGTGCCAGCAGCGTAGGACTAGAGTCTGGTGGGGAGACCCAGTACTTC. The whole variable domain, filled in from reference TRBV9 and TRBJ2-5, reads DSGVTQTPKHLITATGQRVTLRCSPRSGDLSVYWYQQSLDQGLQFLIQYYNGEERAKGNILERFSAQQFPDLHSELNLSSLELGDSALYFCASSVGLESGGETQYFGPGTRLLVL.

CDR3 in amino acids: CASSPPAVPSYEQYF. DNA for the CDR3: TGTGCCAGCAGTCCCCCAGCGGTACCCTCCTACGAGCAGTACTTC. This sequence joins TRBV27 and TRBJ2-7; D possibly corresponds to TRBD2 (5 bases). The CDR3 length is 15 residues. Trimming removed 5 bases from V and 0 bases from J, with 14 bases in between. Germline lookup yields CDR1 MNHEY and CDR2 SMNVEV (reference sequence).

The CDR3 loop is CASDRDAPYEQYF. The CDR3, as DNA: TGTGCCAGCGACCGGGACGCACCCTACGAGCAGTACTTC. The chain carries TRBV2 and TRBJ2-7; D tentatively fits TRBD1 or TRBD2 (5 bases each). This CDR3 is 13 amino acids long. Germline V gene sequence: CDR1 SNHLY, CDR2 FYNNEI. V dropped 8 bases and J dropped 2 bases, with 13 bases sitting between them.

A remark on this clone: Other nucleotide sequences from this sample produce the same CDR3. The gene calls are TRBV27 and TRBJ1-2; D remains unclear. Trimming removed 3 bases at V and 4 bases at J, with 9 bases between. The CDR3 length is 13 residues. Germline CDR1 reads MNHEY; CDR2 reads SMNVEV (reference sequence). CDR3 amino acids: CASSFGRTYGYTF. The CDR3 DNA reads TGTGCCAGCAGTTTCGGCCGGACCTATGGCTACACCTTC.

The chain joins TRBV5-4 to TRBJ2-3, with a weak D call TRBD2 (6 bases). The length of the CDR3 is 15 residues. Germline V gene data show CDR1 as SGHNT and CDR2 as YYREEE (reference sequence). V shed 6 bases and J shed 1 base, with 15 bases lying between them. The CDR3 sequence is CASTLGGAGTDTQYF. As DNA, the CDR3 is TGTGCCAGCACCCTTGGCGGGGCAGGCACAGATACGCAGTATTTT.